The text below deals with one TCR beta chain. The data originate from a study of T cells after yellow fever vaccination. About the study: Researchers used SMART-Seq v4 Ultra Low Input to prepare fractions that had low cell numbers.

From the 5' RACE reads, TCRdb called clonotypes with MiXCR, one entry per CDR3 protein. The profile shows 200,000 to 250,000 distinct CDR3 sequences, under 3.5% of them singletons. The sample was CD4+ T cells sorted from PBMCs, taken 10 days after the yellow fever booster vaccination. This TCR came from a man aged 18 to 29 who received the YFV17D yellow fever vaccine.

CDR3 in DNA: TGTGCCAGCAGCGCCGAACCAAGCGGGGCGTGGTACAATGAGCAGTTCTTC. This gives the protein CASSAEPSGAWYNEQFF. V gene TRBV11-3 combines with J gene TRBJ2-1; 7 nucleotides agree with TRBD2. Germline CDR1 and CDR2: SGHNT and YENEEA. The CDR3 sequence is 17 residues long. Losses at the gene ends were 5 bases for V and 4 bases for J; bases not matched to a gene: 14.